The source of this T cell receptor (beta chain) is a study of early T cells in non-severe SARS-CoV-2 infection (TCRdb year 2021). In terms of the full investigation: Because TCR sequencing relied on bulk RNA taken from unsorted whole blood, pairing of alpha and beta chains was not possible.

As for this clonotype: It has no known antigen specificity. Base qualities are missing; no much larger clone stands one base away.

The library was made by 5' RACE. The sequencer was a NextSeq 500. The TCR library protocol attached unique molecular identifiers to individual cDNA molecules to correct for sequencing error and PCR bias. TCR alpha and beta chains were both sequenced, and the abundances of alpha and beta sequences in each sample were closely correlated with each other. In the paper's pipeline: Decombinator V4 was used to perform V gene, J gene and CDR3 annotation of TCR sequences. Expanded TCRs were defined as changing significantly between any two time points under a Poisson model with p below 0.0001. TCR abundances were normalised to the total number of TCRs sequenced per sample and expressed as counts per million. A search of VDJdb, accessed on 1 November 2021, was run for TCRs annotated to CMV, EBV and SARS-CoV-2, with TCRs annotated for multiple antigens excluded. TCRdb cleaned the public reads at Q25 with fastp, built clones with MiXCR and kept in-frame beta chains. Each entry merges the rows of one CDR3 protein and shows their most common DNA and genes. The authors' filters were not applied to this entry. This sample gives about 59,000 distinct CDR3 sequences in total; under 15% of them show up just once. The biggest ten clones account for 7.5% to 10% of the sample.

The study was a case-control design nested within a healthcare worker cohort in London, UK, with weekly nasopharyngeal swab PCR tests and blood sampling. Between 23 and 31 March 2020, the week of the UK lockdown, healthcare workers were enrolled and then followed up weekly for as long as 16 weeks. Summary of the overall study and its limitations: VDJdb matching was skewed toward anti-spike CD8 responses, so virus-specific expansions were likely underestimated and private and CD4 specificities were missed.

The origin of this receptor is an adult who was a healthcare worker with PCR-confirmed SARS-CoV-2 infection or an uninfected control (not recorded which). The sequencing used whole blood, collected at baseline.

Read as DNA, the sequence is TGTGCCAGCAGCTTAGGAGCGGGGGGCGCCTATGGCTACACCTTC. Its protein product is CASSLGAGGAYGYTF. The sequence is built from TRBV7-6 and TRBJ1-2; TRBD1 is possibly the D segment (6 matching bases). Reading the germline V gene gives CDR1 SGHVS and CDR2 FNYEAQ. The V and J ends are trimmed by 1 base and 4 bases, leaving 13 bases between them. The CDR3 numbers 15 residues from cysteine through phenylalanine. Of all the DNA, just the CDR3 is kept, 45 bases in frame from base 1. The full variable domain, with segments outside the CDR3 supplied by the reference TRBV7-6 and TRBJ1-2 proteins, appears as GAGVSQSPRYKVTKRGQDVALRCDPISGHVSLYWYRQALGQGPEFLTYFNYEAQQDKSGLPNDRFSAERPEGSISTLTIQRTEQRDSAMYRCASSLGAGGAYGYTFGSGTRLTVV.